What follows are 24 T cell receptor beta chains derived from one specimen sequenced in a study of response to subunit inactivated influenza vaccine. TCRdb re-derived calls from the RT-PCR reads in MiXCR, one entry per CDR3 protein. In the table there are 630,000 or so distinct CDR3 sequences, more than 15% of which are singletons. The sample consisted of PBMCs from blood, taken about 11 days after vaccination. The origin of the receptors is a man aged 45 to 65 who received an inactivated influenza vaccine.

The rearrangement joins TRBV6-2 or TRBV6-3 to TRBJ2-1, with D perhaps assigned TRBD1 or TRBD2 (5 bases each). Deletions cut 0 bases from V and 4 bases from J, with 13 bases between. In germline, CDR1 is MNHEY, CDR2 SVGEGT. The CDR3 extends over 16 amino acids. This CDR3 reads CASSYSKGREYNEQFF. The DNA of the CDR3 is TGTGCCAGCAGTTACTCGAAAGGCAGGGAGTACAATGAGCAGTTCTTC.

This clonotype was detected many times. The chain couples TRBV6-2 or TRBV6-3 to TRBJ1-1; D unresolved. Germline V CDR1 and CDR2: MNHEY, SVGEGT. With 2 bases removed from V and 3 bases from J, the gap between germline ends came to 1 base. This CDR3 region has 11 residues. The CDR3 nucleotides read TGTGCCAGCAGTTACGACACTGAAGCTTTCTTT. This translates into CASSYDTEAFF.

CDR3 in amino acids: CASSQVAGEIYYEQYF. CDR3 sequence (DNA): TGTGCCAGCAGCCAAGTAGCGGGAGAGATTTACTACGAGCAGTACTTC. This sequence joins TRBV3-1 and TRBJ2-7; TRBD2 aligns across 9 bases. CDR1 is LGHDT, CDR2 YNNKEL, per germline (reference sequence). The CDR3 has 16 amino acids. V shed 1 base and J 3 bases; nucleotides not matched to a gene: 7.

The chain employs TRBV20-1 and TRBJ2-1; no clear D. Trimming removed 3 bases from V and 5 bases from J, with 5 bases in between. The CDR3 runs 11 residues. Germline CDR1 is DFQATT and CDR2 is SNEGSKA (reference sequence). Here the CDR3 reads CSARGDNEQFF. The DNA for the CDR3 is TGCAGTGCTAGGGGCGACAATGAGCAGTTCTTC.

This CDR3 reads CASSLASGNNEQFF. The CDR3 DNA reads as TGTGCCAGCAGCTTAGCTAGCGGGAACAATGAGCAGTTCTTC. This sequence joins TRBV7-7 and TRBJ2-1; 8 nucleotides agree with TRBD2. This CDR3 is 14 amino acids long. V dropped 0 bases and J dropped 5; count of bases not matched to a gene: 0. Germline loops: CDR1 SSHAT, CDR2 FNYEAQ (reference sequence). Together with reference TRBV7-7 and TRBJ2-1, the CDR3 gives the full variable domain: GAGVSQSPRYKVTKRGQDVTLRCDPISSHATLYWYQQALGQGPEFLTYFNYEAQPDKSGLPSDRFSAERPEGSISTLTIQRTEQRDSAMYRCASSLASGNNEQFFGPGTRLTVL.

About this clonotype itself: Sequence at one end of the junction differs from germline and may be a read error. The chain employs TRBV10-3 and TRBJ1-1, with D unclear. This CDR3 contains 11 residues. Germline V gene sequence: CDR1 ENHRY, CDR2 SYGVKD. CDR3 region: CAISESMIHLF. CDR3 nucleotide sequence: TGTGCCATCAGTGAGTCGATGATACACCTCTTT.

This rearrangement joins TRBV28 to TRBJ2-3; possibly TRBD2 for D (6 bases). CDR1 is MDHEN, CDR2 SYDVKM, per germline. Trimming removed 2 bases at V and 8 bases at J, with 20 bases between. The CDR3 extends over 16 amino acids. In DNA form, the CDR3 reads TGTGCCAGCAGTTTACAAGCAGTAGGAGGGTTGGGTACGCAGTATTTT. This gives the protein CASSLQAVGGLGTQYF. Filled out from reference TRBV28 and TRBJ2-3, the complete variable domain reads DVKVTQSSRYLVKRTGEKVFLECVQDMDHENMFWYRQDPGLGLRLIYFSYDVKMKEKGDIPEGYSVSREKKERFSLILESASTNQTSMYLCASSLQAVGGLGTQYFGPGTRLTVL.

The chain recombines TRBV27 with TRBJ2-1; 11 bases align to TRBD2. Per germline, CDR1 MNHEY and CDR2 SMNVEV (reference sequence). Trimming at V came to 5 bases and at J to 4 bases, leaving 10 bases not matched to a gene. The CDR3 spans 17 residues. The CDR3 protein is CASSPMTSGAIYNEQFF. As DNA, the CDR3 is TGTGCCAGCAGTCCGATGACTAGCGGGGCGATATACAATGAGCAGTTCTTC.

This clonotype appeared a few times. This chain uses TRBV4-1 with TRBJ2-7; 9 positions match TRBD2. The V gene's germline CDR1 is MGHRA and CDR2 YSYEKL. V was pared by 0 bases and J by 3 bases, with 3 bases of the junction left unmatched. The CDR3 length is 15 residues. The CDR3 reads CASSQDMRGGYEQYF. Written as DNA, the CDR3 is TGCGCCAGCAGCCAAGACATGCGGGGGGGCTACGAGCAGTACTTC.

This clonotype was counted between two and nine times. V and J are TRBV12-3 or TRBV12-4 and TRBJ2-7; possibly TRBD1 for D (6 bases). The CDR3 loop spans 15 amino acids. Trimming removed 1 base at V and 1 base at J, with 11 bases between. CDR3 nucleotide sequence: TGTGCCAGCAGTTTAGGGCAGGGGTGGTCCTACGAGCAGTACTTC. Translating it yields CASSLGQGWSYEQYF.

In this sample, this clonotype turned up a few times. CDR3 amino acids: CASSSPGGTNTGELFF. The CDR3 DNA follows: TGCGCCAGCAGCTCCCCCGGCGGGACCAACACCGGGGAGCTGTTTTTT. This chain links TRBV5-1 with TRBJ2-2, with D possibly TRBD2 on 6 matching bases. This CDR3 is built from 16 residues. In germline, CDR1 is SGHRS, CDR2 YFSETQ. Trimming took off 3 bases at V and 2 bases at J, with 14 bases between the two ends.

The CDR3 DNA reads TGTGCCAGCAGCGTTCTAGCGGGGGGGCCCACAGATACGCAGTATTTT. Encoded protein: CASSVLAGGPTDTQYF. The chain joins TRBV9 to TRBJ2-3, with TRBD2 matching over 12 bases. Germline loops: CDR1 SGDLS, CDR2 YYNGEE. V lost 2 bases to trimming and J lost 2 bases; unmatched junction nucleotides: 3. The CDR3 contains 16 residues. Full variable domain (remainder filled in from reference TRBV9 and TRBJ2-3): DSGVTQTPKHLITATGQRVTLRCSPRSGDLSVYWYQQSLDQGLQFLIQYYNGEERAKGNILERFSAQQFPDLHSELNLSSLELGDSALYFCASSVLAGGPTDTQYFGPGTRLTVL.

In this sample, this clonotype turned up a few times. The genes are TRBV5-6 and TRBJ1-1; tentative D call: TRBD1 (6 bases). The CDR3 is 14 amino acids. Trimming cost V 7 bases and J 1 base, with 14 bases left between them. CDR1 SGHDT and CDR2 YYEEEE come from the germline V gene. CDR3 region: CASGGPVTNTEAFF. The CDR3 bases are TGTGCCAGCGGGGGGCCAGTCACGAACACTGAAGCTTTCTTT.

J is TRBJ2-3 and V is TRBV6-2 or TRBV6-3; D uncertain. Trimming took off 2 bases at V and 6 bases at J, with 6 bases between the two ends. The CDR3 covers 12 residues. Germline CDR1 MNHEY, CDR2 SVGEGT. CDR3 sequence reads: CASSYLGDTQYF. The CDR3 region has the DNA TGTGCCAGCAGTTACCTGGGGGATACGCAGTATTTT.

The rearrangement links TRBV29-1 to TRBJ2-5, with D unclear. This CDR3 comprises 13 residues. V lost 4 bases and J 4 bases, leaving 13 bases between the germline ends. CDR1 is SQVTM, CDR2 ANQGSEA, per germline. CDR3 DNA sequence: TGCAGCGTTGGATATTCGGGTGCAGAGACCCAGTACTTC. Translation gives CSVGYSGAETQYF.

This clonotype was seen a few times. This chain uses TRBV4-2 with TRBJ1-2; D ambiguous. The germline gives CDR1 LGHNA, CDR2 YNFKEQ. The V end lost 3 bases, the J end lost 6 bases, and 20 bases lay between the germline ends. This CDR3 has 16 amino acids. CDR3 in DNA: TGTGCCAGCAGCCACCCCGCCGGCCCCAGGACGGATGGCTACACCTTC. Translating it yields CASSHPAGPRTDGYTF.

The chain has TRBV12-3 or TRBV12-4 and TRBJ2-3; tentatively, D is TRBD1 or TRBD2 (5 bases each). The CDR3 runs to 15 residues. Between the trimmed V and J ends, which lost 7 bases and 4 bases, there was a span of 18 bases. CDR3 region: CASNPMGVVADTQYF. The CDR3 DNA reads TGTGCCAGCAACCCAATGGGGGTCGTCGCAGATACGCAGTATTTT.

V gene TRBV12-3 or TRBV12-4 combines with J gene TRBJ2-3; no clear D. CDR3 length: 12 residues. The V gene lost 5 bases and the J gene lost 14 bases, with 17 bases spanning the gap. This CDR3 reads CASSNDSFPPYF. CDR3 in DNA: TGTGCCAGCAGTAACGACTCCTTCCCCCCGTATTTT.

This clonotype was counted ten times or more. The chain has TRBV7-6 and TRBJ1-1; no clear D. Trimming shortened V by 1 base and J by 0 bases, and 12 bases separated the two germline ends. Germline CDR1 reads SGHVS; CDR2 reads FNYEAQ. This CDR3 spans 16 amino acids. CDR3 DNA: TGTGCCAGCAGCTTAGTTGCAGGTACCATGAACACTGAAGCTTTCTTT. Amino acids: CASSLVAGTMNTEAFF.

The table lists this clonotype with many counts. The chain recombines TRBV6-1 with TRBJ2-1, with TRBD2 matching 7 bases. V shed 3 bases and J 0 bases; nucleotides not matched to a gene: 5. CDR1 and CDR2 from the germline V gene are MNHNS and SASEGT. The CDR3 is made up of 16 amino acids. The CDR3 loop reads CASSDRGGSSYNEQFF. The CDR3 nucleotides read TGTGCCAGCAGTGACCGGGGCGGGAGCTCCTACAATGAGCAGTTCTTC.

This clonotype was observed a few times. This chain links TRBV7-2 with TRBJ2-7; 7 bases fit TRBD2. The V gene end was trimmed by 3 bases and the J gene end by 3 bases; junction bases not matched to a gene: 5. Germline V lookup: CDR1 SGHTA, CDR2 FQGNSA. The CDR3 is 14 residues long. CDR3 amino acids: CASSFGGSRYEQYF. The CDR3 DNA sequence: TGTGCCAGCAGCTTTGGCGGGAGCCGCTACGAGCAGTACTTC.

This rearrangement joins TRBV7-9 to TRBJ2-1; D is possibly TRBD1 (6 bases). The CDR3 is 16 residues long. Between the trimmed V and J ends, which lost 5 bases and 3 bases, there was a span of 17 bases. Germline-derived CDR1 and CDR2 are SEHNR and FQNEAQ (reference sequence). The chain's CDR3 is CASSQGWTEVYNEQFF. DNA of the CDR3: TGTGCCAGCAGCCAAGGATGGACAGAGGTCTACAATGAGCAGTTCTTC. The entire variable domain, with the rest obtained from reference TRBV7-9 and TRBJ2-1, is as follows: DTGVSQNPRHKITKRGQNVTFRCDPISEHNRLYWYRQTLGQGPEFLTYFQNEAQLEKSRLLSDRFSAERPKGSFSTLEIQRTEQGDSAMYLCASSQGWTEVYNEQFFGPGTRLTVL.

This clonotype turned up a few times. This chain joins TRBV11-2 and TRBJ2-3; 10 bases fit TRBD2. Germline trimming cut 3 bases from V and 6 bases from J; bases unmatched to any gene: 6. The CDR3 runs 15 residues. Germline-derived CDR1 and CDR2 are SGHAT and FQNNGV. CDR3 region: CASSFKRGGFDTQYF. CDR3 nucleotide sequence: TGTGCCAGCAGCTTCAAGCGGGGGGGCTTCGATACGCAGTATTTT.

This clonotype has just a few counts. V and J are TRBV7-2 and TRBJ2-1, with D uncertain. Deletions cut 0 bases from V and 0 bases from J, with 12 bases between. Germline V gene data show CDR1 as SGHTA and CDR2 as FQGNSA. This CDR3 has 17 amino acids. The CDR3 here is CASSLALLPSSYNEQFF. CDR3 sequence (DNA): TGTGCCAGCAGCTTAGCTCTCCTTCCGAGCTCCTACAATGAGCAGTTCTTC.